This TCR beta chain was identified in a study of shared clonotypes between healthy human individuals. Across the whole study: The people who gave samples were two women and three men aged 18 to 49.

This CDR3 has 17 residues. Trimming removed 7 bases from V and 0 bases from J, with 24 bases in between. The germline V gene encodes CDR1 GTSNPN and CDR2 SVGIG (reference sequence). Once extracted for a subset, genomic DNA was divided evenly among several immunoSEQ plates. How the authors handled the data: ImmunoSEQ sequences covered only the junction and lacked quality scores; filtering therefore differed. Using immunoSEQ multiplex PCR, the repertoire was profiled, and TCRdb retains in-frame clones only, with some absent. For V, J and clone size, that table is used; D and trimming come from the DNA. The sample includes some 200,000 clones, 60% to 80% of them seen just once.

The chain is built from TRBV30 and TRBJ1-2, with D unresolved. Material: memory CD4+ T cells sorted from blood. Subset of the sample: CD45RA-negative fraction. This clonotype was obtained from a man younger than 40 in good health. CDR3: CAYLGARQTLTNYGYTF. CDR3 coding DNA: TGTGCCTACCTTGGTGCCAGGCAAACTCTGACTAACTATGGCTACACCTTC.